Presented here are 13 T cell receptor beta chains from one specimen sequenced in a study of T cell responses to AZD1222 COVID-19 vaccine. TCRdb's table, derived via immunoSEQ multiplex PCR, lists solely in-frame clones and lacks some. The sample comprises over 95,000 clones, roughly 84% of which are singletons, and over 12% rests with the top ten. This specimen consisted of peripheral blood, obtained 28 days after the second AZD1222 dose. These receptor sequences come from an adult who received the AZD1222 COVID-19 vaccine.

With regard to this clone: One end of the junction does not line up with germline, which may come from a read error. This rearrangement joins TRBV28 to TRBJ1-4; no definite D call. The CDR3 is 14 amino acids. Germline V gene sequence: CDR1 MDHEN, CDR2 SYDVKM. The CDR3 coding sequence is TGTGCCAGCAGTTCTCCCCCCCGGACTAATTCTGTTCGGTTT. Protein sequence: CASSSPPRTNSVRF.

This chain joins TRBV10-3 and TRBJ1-2, with 8 bases lining up with TRBD1. The CDR3 covers 15 residues. V dropped 2 bases and J dropped 7; count of bases not matched to a gene: 9. Germline V gene data show CDR1 as ENHRY and CDR2 as SYGVKD. CDR3 DNA: TGTGCCATCAGTGAGGGGATGCCAGGGGGCTTTGGCTACACCTTC. Translating gives CAISEGMPGGFGYTF.

This chain links TRBV7-8 with TRBJ2-1; D remains unclear. Germline-derived CDR1 and CDR2 are SGHVS and FQNEAQ. The CDR3 has 17 residues. The V gene lost 1 base and the J gene lost 0 bases, with 13 bases spanning the gap. The CDR3 DNA reads TGTGCCAGCAGCTTAGTGGGCCTCCGGAGCTCCTACAATGAGCAGTTCTTC. Encoded protein: CASSLVGLRSSYNEQFF.

The rearrangement joins TRBV5-1 to TRBJ1-5; no firm D call. The length of the CDR3 is 15 residues. With 0 bases removed from V and 7 bases from J, the gap between germline ends came to 14 bases. Germline loops: CDR1 SGHRS, CDR2 YFSETQ. The CDR3 region is CASSLEGQAQQPQHF. CDR3 coding DNA: TGCGCCAGCAGCTTGGAGGGCCAGGCGCAACAGCCCCAGCATTTT.

This rearrangement joins TRBV5-5 to TRBJ1-1; D uncertain. This CDR3 contains 14 residues. Germline CDR1 and CDR2: SGHKS and YYEKEE (reference sequence). Trimming took off 4 bases at V and 4 bases at J, with 14 bases between the two ends. The CDR3 here is CASSISNLGTEAFF. In DNA, the CDR3 is TGTGCCAGCAGCATTAGTAACCTGGGCACTGAAGCTTTCTTT.

This clone was counted a single time. This sequence joins TRBV3-1 (or the pseudogene TRBV3-2) and TRBJ2-3; TRBD2 might be the D (7 bases). V was trimmed by 5 bases and J by 2 bases, leaving 11 bases between them. Germline CDR1 LGHDT, CDR2 YNNKEL (reference sequence). This CDR3 spans 14 amino acids. The CDR3 sequence is CASSEGGNTDTQYF. The CDR3 DNA reads as TGTGCCAGCAGCGAGGGGGGGAACACAGATACGCAGTATTTT.

The chain joins TRBV11-2 to TRBJ1-4; TRBD1 might be the D (5 bases). The ends were cut back, 5 bases at V and 8 bases at J, with 12 bases in the middle. Germline V gene data show CDR1 as SGHAT and CDR2 as FQNNGV. This CDR3 is 13 amino acids long. The CDR3 DNA reads as TGTGCCAGCAGCCGCCTCGAGGGGGAAAAACTGTTTTTT. Translated: CASSRLEGEKLFF.

The rearrangement uses TRBV14 and TRBJ2-5, with D unclear. The V end was cut by 0 bases, the J end by 6 bases, with 5 bases between. Germline assignment: CDR1 SGHDN and CDR2 FVKESK. This CDR3 spans 12 amino acids. The CDR3 DNA reads as TGTGCCAGCAGCCAAGATTGGAAGACCCAGTACTTC. As protein: CASSQDWKTQYF.

The chain couples TRBV19 to TRBJ2-7, with 9 positions matching TRBD2. V shed 6 bases, J shed 2 bases, and the junction held 5 bases outside the gene matches. The CDR3 has 14 residues. The germline V gene encodes CDR1 LNHDA and CDR2 SQIVND (reference sequence). CDR3 in DNA: TGTGCCAGTAGCCTGGGACTAGCTCCCTACGAGCAGTACTTC. This sequence encodes CASSLGLAPYEQYF.

The rearrangement links TRBV5-6 to TRBJ2-3; 8 nucleotides line up with TRBD2. The germline CDR1 and CDR2 sequences are SGHDT and YYEEEE. The CDR3 has 15 residues. Germline trimming cut 1 base from V and 6 bases from J; bases unmatched to any gene: 7. The CDR3 region is CASSLSGGPADTQYF. DNA for the CDR3: TGTGCCAGCAGCTTGTCGGGAGGGCCTGCGGATACGCAGTATTTT.

This rearrangement joins TRBV10-3 to TRBJ1-1; no reliable D call. V lost 10 bases and J lost 0, with 12 bases in between. There are 13 residues in the CDR3. Germline values: CDR1 ENHRY, CDR2 SYGVKD. The CDR3 spells CATRGDLNTEAFF. DNA of the CDR3: TGTGCCACCAGAGGCGACCTGAACACTGAAGCTTTCTTT.

V usage is TRBV25-1 and J usage is TRBJ1-2; perhaps TRBD1 as D (5 bases). From germline, CDR1 is MGHDK and CDR2 SYGVNS. The CDR3 totals 14 residues. V was clipped by 3 bases and J by 8 bases, with 16 bases between them. Written as DNA, the CDR3 is TGTGCCAGCAGTGAGACCGGGGGGGGTCGAGGCTACACCTTC. Its translation is CASSETGGGRGYTF.

The chain uses TRBV5-8 and TRBJ2-2; TRBD2 is a possible D gene (6 bases). CDR1 is SGHTS, CDR2 YDEGEE, per germline. The CDR3 totals 14 residues. V lost 4 bases, J lost 1 base, and 8 bases lay in between. The CDR3 reads CASSLSGNTGELFF. The CDR3 nucleotides are TGTGCCAGCAGCCTTAGCGGGAACACCGGGGAGCTGTTTTTT. Based on the CDR3 plus reference TRBV5-8 and TRBJ2-2, the full variable domain is EAGVTQSPTHLIKTRGQQATLRCSPISGHTSVYWYQQALGLGLQFLLWYDEGEERNRGNFPPRFSGRQFPNYSSELNVNALELEDSALYLCASSLSGNTGELFFGEGSRLTVL.